A single sample gave rise to the 12 T cell receptor beta chains below, sequenced in a study of cytomegalovirus exposure and HLA in healthy donors (dated by TCRdb to about 2017). The library was made by the immunoSEQ multiplex PCR assay. The multiplex PCR relied on a mix of 60 forward primers for TCR Vbeta segments and 13 reverse primers for TCR Jbeta segments. This is the immuneACCESS table as TCRdb keeps it, with only in-frame sequences that have V and J called. A part of the clones is gone; compared with another copy, unresolved V genes explain less than half, and the rest is unexplained. This sample comprises more than 95,000 clones, 81% of them detected only once. Of the sample, under 5% falls within the top ten clones. The sample was PBMCs. Source of these receptors: a woman aged 30 to 39 in good health and CMV-seronegative.

The chain carries TRBV7-2 and TRBJ1-3; 9 bases line up with TRBD1. After removal of 6 bases from V and 3 bases from J, the junction contained 6 bases not matched to a gene. CDR3 length: 15 residues. Germline V gives CDR1 SGHTA, CDR2 FQGNSA. CDR3 in DNA: TGTGCCAGCAGGGAACAGGGGGCAATTGGAAACACCATATATTTT. Amino acid sequence: CASREQGAIGNTIYF.

This clone was seen a handful of times. This rearrangement joins TRBV2 to TRBJ2-7; D may be TRBD2 (7 bases). The germline gives CDR1 SNHLY, CDR2 FYNNEI. The length of the CDR3 is 13 residues. V lost 7 bases, J lost 5 bases, and 15 bases lay in between. DNA of the CDR3: TGTGCCAGCACCCCCGGGGGGCGCGACGAGCAGTACTTC. This encodes CASTPGGRDEQYF.

This chain links TRBV6-5 with TRBJ1-4, with 8 bases that match TRBD1. Trimming took 0 bases from V and 8 from J; bases not matched to a gene: 2. The length of the CDR3 is 14 residues. Germline V gene lookup returns CDR1 MNHEY and CDR2 SVGAGI. This CDR3 is CASSYSTGVEKLFF. CDR3 sequence (DNA): TGTGCCAGCAGTTACTCGACAGGGGTCGAAAAACTGTTTTTT.

The rearrangement joins TRBV28 to TRBJ2-5, with TRBD1 matching 8 bases. With V trimmed by 2 bases and J by 5 bases, 10 bases remained unmatched. This CDR3 is built from 16 residues. CDR1 MDHEN and CDR2 SYDVKM come from the germline V gene. The CDR3 nucleotides are TGTGCCAGCAGTTTAATGGGCGGACAGGGTGGGGAGACCCAGTACTTC. It translates to CASSLMGGQGGETQYF. Full variable domain (missing parts from reference TRBV28 and TRBJ2-5): DVKVTQSSRYLVKRTGEKVFLECVQDMDHENMFWYRQDPGLGLRLIYFSYDVKMKEKGDIPEGYSVSREKKERFSLILESASTNQTSMYLCASSLMGGQGGETQYFGPGTRLLVL.

The rearrangement joins TRBV6-1 to TRBJ2-1; TRBD2 agrees at 9 bases. The CDR3 has 15 residues. V was clipped by 7 bases and J by 2 bases; unmatched bases: 6. CDR1 and CDR2 from the germline V gene are MNHNS and SASEGT. CDR3 in amino acids: CASNPSGTTYNEQFF. CDR3 DNA: TGTGCCAGCAACCCTAGCGGGACTACCTACAATGAGCAGTTCTTC.

The V gene is TRBV7-3, the J gene TRBJ2-2; 10 bases fit TRBD1. The germline V gene encodes CDR1 SGHTA and CDR2 FQGTGA. This CDR3 region has 18 residues. The V and J ends lost 4 bases and 0 bases, in that order; junction bases with no gene match: 8. CDR3: CASSSQTGTGANTGELFF. CDR3 nucleotide sequence: TGTGCCAGCAGCTCCCAAACCGGGACAGGGGCGAACACCGGGGAGCTGTTTTTT.

The chain is built from TRBV27 and TRBJ2-7; possibly TRBD2 for D (5 bases). The ends were cut back, 6 bases at V and 0 bases at J, with 15 bases in the middle. Looked up from germline, CDR1 is MNHEY and CDR2 is SMNVEV (reference sequence). CDR3 length equals 15 residues. The CDR3 nucleotides are TGTGCCAGCAGCTCCTTGAGGGAGAGCTCCTACGAGCAGTACTTC. Translating gives CASSSLRESSYEQYF.

This chain links TRBV5-1 with TRBJ1-3, with D possibly matching TRBD1 (6 bases). Trimming took 4 bases from V and 0 from J, leaving 14 bases between them. This CDR3 comprises 16 residues. Germline lookup yields CDR1 SGHRS and CDR2 YFSETQ. The CDR3 nucleotides read TGCGCCAGCAGCGGCGGAACAGGGAGCTCTGGAAACACCATATATTTT. This sequence encodes CASSGGTGSSGNTIYF.

This chain uses TRBV7-9 with TRBJ2-7; possibly TRBD2 for D (5 bases). V dropped 5 bases and J dropped 2 bases, with 13 bases sitting between them. Germline V CDR1 and CDR2: SEHNR, FQNEAQ (reference sequence). The CDR3 runs to 14 residues. DNA of the CDR3: TGTGCCAGCAGCCGGGGATCAGTCGCCTACGAGCAGTACTTC. Protein sequence: CASSRGSVAYEQYF.

The rearrangement uses TRBV6-5 and TRBJ2-1; D perhaps matches TRBD2 (5 bases). Germline CDR1 MNHEY, CDR2 SVGAGI. The CDR3 runs 12 residues. V dropped 7 bases and J dropped 7 bases, with 11 bases sitting between them. CDR3 region: CASTTGRNEQFF. For the CDR3, the DNA is TGTGCCAGCACCACGGGGAGAAATGAGCAGTTCTTC.

V gene TRBV27 combines with J gene TRBJ1-2; the match to TRBD1 covers 7 bases. The J segment lost 8 bases and the V segment lost 6 bases, leaving 6 bases of the junction unmatched. The CDR3 contains 12 residues. Germline V lookup: CDR1 MNHEY, CDR2 SMNVEV (reference sequence). The CDR3, as DNA: TGTGCCAGCAGGGCACAGGGGAGCGGCTACACCTTC. The encoded protein is CASRAQGSGYTF.

The rearrangement joins TRBV30 to TRBJ2-7; tentatively, D is TRBD2 (5 bases). This CDR3 spans 12 amino acids. V was trimmed by 4 bases and J by 1 base, leaving 8 bases between them. Germline CDR1 and CDR2: GTSNPN and SVGIG (reference sequence). In DNA form, the CDR3 reads TGTGCCTGGACCGGGGTATCCTACGAGCAGTACTTC. This translates into CAWTGVSYEQYF.